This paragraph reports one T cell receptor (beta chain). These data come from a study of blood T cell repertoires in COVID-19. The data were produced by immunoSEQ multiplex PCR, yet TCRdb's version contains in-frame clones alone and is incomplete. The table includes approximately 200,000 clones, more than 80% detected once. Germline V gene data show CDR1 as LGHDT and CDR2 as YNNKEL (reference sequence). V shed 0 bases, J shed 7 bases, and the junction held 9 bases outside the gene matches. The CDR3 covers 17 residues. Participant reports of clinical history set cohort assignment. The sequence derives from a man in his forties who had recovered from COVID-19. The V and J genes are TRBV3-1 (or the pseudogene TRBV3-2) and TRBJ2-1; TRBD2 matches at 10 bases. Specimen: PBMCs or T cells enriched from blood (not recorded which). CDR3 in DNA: TGTGCCAGCAGCCAAGATCATAGCGGGAGGCCGTCTAATGAGCAGTTCTTC. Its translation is CASSQDHSGRPSNEQFF.